The 9 T cell receptor beta chains given below trace back to one sample, sequenced in a study of regulatory T cells in long-lasting Graves disease. Specified time point: newly diagnosed GD, antithyroid drugs for less than 3 months. With RNA extracted from PBMCs as input, the TCR library was made. Investigators prepared the TCR beta libraries by applying iRepertoire HTBI primers and Arm-PCR of CDR3 regions. TCRdb re-analysed the multiplex PCR reads in MiXCR, keeping a single row per CDR3 protein. The sample has roughly 610,000 distinct CDR3 sequences; about 16% are singletons. The data also belong to a second study, concerning T cells in Graves' hyperthyroidism and ophthalmopathy.

Material: peripheral blood mononuclear cells (PBMCs), obtained at new diagnosis, from a patient treated with antithyroid drugs. The receptors shown here come from a man aged 18 to 29 with Graves disease.

This clonotype was detected ten times or more. The V call is TRBV30, the J call TRBJ1-1, with D perhaps TRBD1 (6 bases). Trimming stripped 2 bases from V and 8 bases from J, with 12 bases between. Germline V gene sequence: CDR1 GTSNPN, CDR2 SVGIG (reference sequence). This CDR3 spans 12 amino acids. The CDR3 region is CAWSRGAGEAFF. The CDR3 region has the DNA TGTGCCTGGAGTAGGGGGGCCGGAGAAGCTTTCTTT.

The rearrangement uses TRBV15 and TRBJ2-2; maybe TRBD2 (5 bases). This CDR3 contains 20 residues. The V gene lost 0 bases and the J gene lost 1 base, with 21 bases spanning the gap. The germline V gene encodes CDR1 LNHNV and CDR2 YYDKDF (reference sequence). The CDR3, as DNA: TGTGCCACCAGCAGAGATCCGTTAGCCACCGTCGAGGGGAACACCGGGGAGCTGTTTTTT. It specifies CATSRDPLATVEGNTGELFF.

The chain is built from TRBV6-5 and TRBJ1-2; tentative D call: TRBD1 (5 bases). This CDR3 is 14 amino acids long. V dropped 2 bases and J dropped 6 bases, with 13 bases sitting between them. From germline, CDR1 is MNHEY and CDR2 SVGAGI. CDR3: CASSYGAPGDGYTF. For the CDR3, the DNA is TGTGCCAGCAGTTACGGGGCCCCTGGGGATGGCTACACCTTC.

Comment on this clonotype: A much larger clone sits a single nucleotide away, making a read error possible. The chain couples TRBV5-1 to TRBJ2-1; 8 bases line up with TRBD1. The CDR3 spans 16 residues. The V gene's germline CDR1 is SGHRS and CDR2 YFSETQ. The CDR3 sequence: CASSDGQGHSYDEQFF. CDR3 sequence (DNA): TGCGCCAGCAGTGACGGACAGGGTCACTCCTACGATGAGCAGTTCTTC.

This clonotype was detected ten times or more. This rearrangement joins TRBV7-9 to TRBJ2-5; D is undetermined. The CDR3 spans 13 residues. The germline V gene encodes CDR1 SEHNR and CDR2 FQNEAQ (reference sequence). The V gene lost 1 base and the J gene lost 5 bases, with 8 bases spanning the gap. The CDR3 bases are TGTGCCAGCAGCTTAGGGGTTTTGGAGACCCAGTACTTC. It specifies CASSLGVLETQYF.

The chain combines TRBV6-2 or TRBV6-3 with TRBJ1-1; D call uncertain. V was shortened by 6 bases and J by 4 bases, with 12 bases between the two germline ends. Germline CDR1 is MNHEY and CDR2 is SVGEGT. This CDR3 contains 13 residues. CDR3 loop: CASSPRLGTEAFF. As DNA, the CDR3 is TGTGCCAGCAGCCCTCGCCTGGGCACTGAAGCTTTCTTT.

Only a few counts were recorded for this clonotype. This chain uses TRBV28 with TRBJ2-6, with 7 nucleotides matching TRBD2. This CDR3 region has 18 residues. The J segment lost 0 bases and the V segment lost 1 base, leaving 6 bases of the junction unmatched. Germline CDR1 and CDR2: MDHEN and SYDVKM. The CDR3 sequence is CASSLSREGLSGANVLTF. The DNA of the CDR3 is TGTGCCAGCAGTTTATCGAGGGAGGGCCTCTCTGGGGCCAACGTCCTGACTTTC.

The chain links TRBV9 to TRBJ2-7, with TRBD1 as a possible D gene (6 bases). Germline lookup yields CDR1 SGDLS and CDR2 YYNGEE. V dropped 4 bases and J dropped 5 bases, with 19 bases sitting between them. The length of the CDR3 is 15 residues. The CDR3 protein is CASSPPGRGINEQYF. In DNA form, the CDR3 reads TGTGCCAGCAGCCCCCCGGGAAGGGGGATCAACGAGCAGTACTTC.

The chain is built from TRBV7-6 and TRBJ2-7; D is perhaps TRBD1 or TRBD2 (6 bases each). Germline CDR1 and CDR2: SGHVS and FNYEAQ. CDR3 length: 13 amino acids. V was trimmed by 4 bases and J by 6 bases, leaving 13 bases between them. In DNA, the CDR3 is TGTGCCAGCAGCTCCAGGGGAGGTGGCGAGCAGTACTTC. This sequence encodes CASSSRGGGEQYF. The whole variable domain, remainder taken from reference TRBV7-6 and TRBJ2-7, is GAGVSQSPRYKVTKRGQDVALRCDPISGHVSLYWYRQALGQGPEFLTYFNYEAQQDKSGLPNDRFSAERPEGSISTLTIQRTEQRDSAMYRCASSSRGGGEQYFGPGTRLTVT.